The source of this TCR beta chain is a study of T-cell reconstitution after alpha-beta-depleted transplantation in children. This clonotype was counted ten times or more. Unique molecular identifiers were incorporated into the prepared TCRbeta library. Each CDR3 protein is one row after TCRdb ran MiXCR on the PCR reads. The data contain approximately 99,000 distinct CDR3 sequences, about 6.5% of them singletons. CDR3 length: 13 residues. The V gene lost 3 bases and the J gene lost 8 bases, with 11 bases spanning the gap. CDR1 and CDR2 from the germline V gene are SEHNR and FQNEAQ (reference sequence).

The chain is built from TRBV7-9 and TRBJ2-1; TRBD1 is a possible D gene (6 bases). The sequencing here drew on PBMCs, mostly from graft donor cells, taken 360 days after TCRalphabeta/CD19-depleted stem cell transplant. This TCR was sampled from a male patient aged 2 to 10 who had a stem cell transplant for acute lymphoblastic leukemia, so the T cells may come from the graft donor. CDR3 amino acids: CASSFRGGYEQFF. CDR3 nucleotides: TGTGCCAGCAGCTTCAGGGGTGGTTATGAGCAGTTCTTC.